Below, 29 T cell receptor beta chains from the same sample are listed, as sequenced in a study of control samples from healthy donors and cancer patients. The method was immunoSEQ multiplex PCR; TCRdb's version includes in-frame clones alone and lacks a portion of them. The repertoire holds approximately 170,000 clones, with 85% to 95% as singletons. Sequences were obtained from blood. These receptors were taken from a young man in good health.

V is TRBV7-2 and J is TRBJ2-5; D is uncertain. The CDR3 length is 16 residues. V was pared by 2 bases and J by 2 bases, with 15 bases between. Germline V gene data show CDR1 as SGHTA and CDR2 as FQGNSA. The CDR3 loop is CASSLLAGRAQETQYF. In nucleotides, the CDR3 is TGTGCCAGCAGCTTACTCGCCGGGCGTGCACAAGAGACCCAGTACTTC.

The CDR3 region has the DNA TGCAGCGTGGAAAGGCCAGGGAACACTGAAGCTTTCTTT. It codes for CSVERPGNTEAFF. The chain links TRBV29-1 to TRBJ1-1; no definite D call. Germline-derived CDR1 and CDR2 are SQVTM and ANQGSEA. V was cut by 6 bases and J by 1 base, with 12 bases left in between. The CDR3 has 13 amino acids.

This clone was seen once. This sequence joins TRBV5-1 and TRBJ1-1; possible D gene TRBD1, 5 bases. The germline V and J ends were trimmed by 3 bases and 5 bases, with 14 bases remaining between them. Germline-derived CDR1 and CDR2 are SGHRS and YFSETQ. CDR3 size: 14 residues. The CDR3 loop is CASSSLLGGTEAFF. The CDR3 nucleotides are TGCGCCAGCAGCTCCCTCCTGGGGGGAACTGAAGCTTTCTTT.

This chain uses TRBV28 with TRBJ2-7; unclear D gene. Germline V lookup: CDR1 MDHEN, CDR2 SYDVKM. The length of the CDR3 is 12 residues. V was trimmed by 8 bases and J by 6 bases, leaving 14 bases between them. The CDR3 region is CASEMRLGEQYF. The CDR3 DNA reads as TGTGCCAGCGAGATGAGGCTAGGCGAGCAGTACTTC.

This chain links TRBV5-1 with TRBJ2-5; D is possibly TRBD2 (5 bases). The CDR3 covers 12 residues. CDR1 is SGHRS and CDR2 is YFSETQ in the germline V gene. V lost 0 bases and J lost 5, with 5 bases in between. CDR3 sequence reads: CASSLVAETQYF. CDR3 in DNA: TGCGCCAGCAGCTTGGTAGCGGAGACCCAGTACTTC. Supplemented by reference TRBV5-1 and TRBJ2-5, the full variable domain reads KAGVTQTPRYLIKTRGQQVTLSCSPISGHRSVSWYQQTPGQGLQFLFEYFSETQRNKGNFPGRFSGRQFSNSRSEMNVSTLELGDSALYLCASSLVAETQYFGPGTRLLVL.

This chain connects TRBV12-3 or TRBV12-4 to TRBJ2-3; no reliable D call. The CDR3 has 13 amino acids. Trimming shortened V by 5 bases and J by 0 bases, and 6 bases separated the two germline ends. The CDR3 loop is CASSQISTDTQYF. The CDR3 DNA reads TGTGCCAGCAGTCAGATTAGCACAGATACGCAGTATTTT.

Only one count was recorded for this clone. This rearrangement joins TRBV7-8 to TRBJ1-6; possible D gene TRBD1, 5 bases. The V gene's germline CDR1 is SGHVS and CDR2 FQNEAQ. The CDR3 is 16 amino acids. Trimming shortened V by 3 bases and J by 6 bases, and 15 bases separated the two germline ends. CDR3 sequence reads: CASSFGSQGANSPLHF. CDR3 nucleotide sequence: TGTGCCAGCAGCTTCGGATCCCAGGGCGCTAATTCACCCCTCCACTTT.

The rearrangement uses TRBV15 and TRBJ1-1; no clear D gene. The V gene lost 0 bases and the J gene lost 5 bases, with 13 bases spanning the gap. The CDR3 has 15 residues. From germline, CDR1 is LNHNV and CDR2 YYDKDF (reference sequence). The CDR3: CATSRDPRAGTEAFF. The CDR3 DNA is TGTGCCACCAGCAGAGATCCCCGGGCTGGAACTGAAGCTTTCTTT.

The rearrangement links TRBV28 to TRBJ2-5; 9 bases match TRBD2. Germline V lookup: CDR1 MDHEN, CDR2 SYDVKM. After removal of 2 bases from V and 1 base from J, the junction contained 5 bases not matched to a gene. The CDR3 is 16 amino acids. The CDR3 region is CASSLPPAGGQETQYF. As DNA, the CDR3 is TGTGCCAGCAGTTTACCCCCAGCGGGGGGCCAAGAGACCCAGTACTTC.

In its sample, this clone was seen once. J is TRBJ2-7 and V is TRBV7-9; D is perhaps TRBD2 (6 bases). CDR1 and CDR2 from the germline V gene are SEHNR and FQNEAQ (reference sequence). Trimming took off 5 bases at V and 1 base at J, with 9 bases between the two ends. The CDR3 contains 13 residues. This chain's CDR3 is CASSPGLSYEQYF. CDR3 in DNA: TGTGCCAGCAGCCCGGGACTTTCCTACGAGCAGTACTTC.

Here the CDR3 DNA reads TGTGCCAGCAGCTTGGACCAGGGGAGCAACAATGAGCAGTTCTTC. This sequence encodes CASSLDQGSNNEQFF. The rearrangement links TRBV5-4 to TRBJ2-1; weak D call: TRBD1 (6 bases). The V and J ends lost 0 bases and 5 bases respectively, with 12 bases between them. CDR3 size: 15 residues. CDR1 is SGHNT, CDR2 YYREEE, per germline (reference sequence).

The chain couples TRBV5-5 to TRBJ1-1; possible D gene TRBD1, 5 bases. In germline, CDR1 is SGHKS, CDR2 YYEKEE (reference sequence). The CDR3 spans 14 residues. Trimming stripped 2 bases from V and 0 bases from J, with 8 bases between. The CDR3 loop reads CASSFGGLNTEAFF. CDR3 nucleotides: TGTGCCAGCAGCTTTGGGGGGTTGAACACTGAAGCTTTCTTT.

This sequence joins TRBV18 and TRBJ1-1, with D maybe TRBD1 (5 bases). CDR1 is KGHSH and CDR2 is LQKENI in the germline V gene. The V and J ends lost 2 bases and 4 bases respectively, with 17 bases between them. CDR3 size: 16 residues. CDR3 bases: TGTGCCAGCTCACCATTGCAGGGACCGGGGAGCACTGAAGCTTTCTTT. Amino acid sequence: CASSPLQGPGSTEAFF.

In its sample, this clone was seen once. The rearrangement joins TRBV29-1 to TRBJ1-3; no definite D call. Germline lookup yields CDR1 SQVTM and CDR2 ANQGSEA. There are 15 residues in the CDR3. V was clipped by 1 base and J by 0 bases, with 10 bases between them. In DNA form, the CDR3 reads TGCAGCGTTGAAGGCAGCCACTCCTCTGGAAACACCATATATTTT. Translating it yields CSVEGSHSSGNTIYF.

This clone was detected once. The chain has TRBV14 and TRBJ1-4; perhaps TRBD1 as D (5 bases). The CDR3 sequence is 12 residues long. The V end lost 0 bases, the J end lost 12 bases, and 8 bases lay between the germline ends. CDR1 and CDR2 (germline): SGHDN, FVKESK. CDR3 loop: CASSQEGGQLFF. CDR3 in DNA: TGTGCCAGCAGCCAAGAGGGGGGACAACTGTTTTTT.

The V call is TRBV6-1, the J call TRBJ1-1; D unclear. V shed 3 bases and J shed 6 bases, with 11 bases lying between them. The CDR3 sequence is 13 residues long. CDR1 MNHNS and CDR2 SASEGT come from the germline V gene. The CDR3 sequence is CASSDFISAEAFF. The DNA for the CDR3 is TGTGCCAGCAGTGATTTCATCAGCGCTGAAGCTTTCTTT.

The chain is built from TRBV18 and TRBJ2-7; possibly TRBD2 for D (6 bases). CDR3 length equals 15 residues. CDR1 is KGHSH, CDR2 LQKENI, per germline. V was cut by 6 bases and J by 0 bases, with 15 bases left in between. The CDR3 coding sequence is TGTGCCAGCTCCCCGGCCCGGGGGAGCTCCTACGAGCAGTACTTC. The encoded protein is CASSPARGSSYEQYF. The full variable domain, its missing parts supplied by reference TRBV18 and TRBJ2-7, is NAGVMQNPRHLVRRRGQEARLRCSPMKGHSHVYWYRQLPEEGLKFMVYLQKENIIDESGMPKERFSAEFPKEGPSILRIQQVVRGDSAAYFCASSPARGSSYEQYFGPGTRLTVT.

This chain uses TRBV30 with TRBJ1-5; perhaps TRBD1 as D (6 bases). There are 14 residues in the CDR3. Trimming cost V 0 bases and J 6 bases, with 12 bases left between them. CDR1 is GTSNPN and CDR2 is SVGIG in the germline V gene (reference sequence). The CDR3 DNA reads as TGTGCCTGGAGTGTCCGGGGGCAAGGTCAGCCCCAGCATTTT. Its protein is CAWSVRGQGQPQHF.

V is TRBV6-5 and J is TRBJ1-6; the D is unclear. The CDR3 has 15 amino acids. In germline, CDR1 is MNHEY, CDR2 SVGAGI. Trimming took 6 bases from V and 0 from J, leaving 9 bases between them. This CDR3 reads CASRDQSSYNSPLHF. The CDR3 DNA is TGTGCCAGCAGAGACCAGAGCTCCTATAATTCACCCCTCCACTTT.

The gene calls are TRBV18 and TRBJ2-7, with TRBD2 identical over 8 bases. This CDR3 comprises 15 residues. The ends lost 6 bases at V and 3 bases at J; junction bases unmatched: 10. Germline CDR1 reads KGHSH; CDR2 reads LQKENI. The DNA for the CDR3 is TGTGCCAGCTCGGCAACCAGCGGGGGAGGCTACGAGCAGTACTTC. This codes for CASSATSGGGYEQYF.

This chain connects TRBV3-1 (or the pseudogene TRBV3-2) to TRBJ2-1, with D maybe TRBD2 (6 bases). V was cut by 4 bases and J by 8 bases, with 9 bases left in between. CDR1 is LGHDT and CDR2 is YNNKEL in the germline V gene (reference sequence). The CDR3 is made up of 12 amino acids. CDR3 loop: CASSLPGDEQFF. The CDR3 bases are TGTGCCAGCAGCCTCCCGGGGGATGAGCAGTTCTTC.

V and J are TRBV27 and TRBJ2-7, with D possibly being TRBD2 (5 bases). The CDR3 sequence is 13 residues long. Germline CDR1 and CDR2: MNHEY and SMNVEV (reference sequence). Trimming took 7 bases from V and 4 from J, leaving 14 bases between them. CDR3 region: CASKGRGAYEQYF. The CDR3 bases are TGTGCCAGCAAAGGACGGGGAGCGTACGAGCAGTACTTC.

The genes are TRBV29-1 and TRBJ2-1; D not certain. CDR3 length equals 13 residues. The germline gives CDR1 SQVTM, CDR2 ANQGSEA. V lost 5 bases and J 5 bases, leaving 13 bases between the germline ends. CDR3 sequence reads: CSVMPRGDNEQFF. CDR3 DNA: TGCAGCGTTATGCCCCGTGGGGACAATGAGCAGTTCTTC.

The chain links TRBV28 to TRBJ1-3; TRBD1 aligns across 7 bases. CDR1 and CDR2 (germline): MDHEN, SYDVKM. The CDR3 spans 17 residues. V trimming: 7 bases; J trimming: 0 bases; junction bases outside the gene matches: 12. The CDR3: CASKQGGSPLSGNTIYF. DNA for the CDR3: TGTGCCAGCAAACAAGGGGGCAGTCCCCTCTCTGGAAACACCATATATTTT. Full variable domain (missing parts from reference TRBV28 and TRBJ1-3): DVKVTQSSRYLVKRTGEKVFLECVQDMDHENMFWYRQDPGLGLRLIYFSYDVKMKEKGDIPEGYSVSREKKERFSLILESASTNQTSMYLCASKQGGSPLSGNTIYFGEGSWLTVV.

The chain couples TRBV6-5 to TRBJ1-2; D uncertain. From germline, CDR1 is MNHEY and CDR2 SVGAGI. The CDR3 consists of 13 residues. With 0 bases removed from V and 7 bases from J, the gap between germline ends came to 9 bases. CDR3 sequence: CASSYSNVAGYTF. CDR3 DNA: TGTGCCAGCAGTTACTCGAACGTGGCTGGCTACACCTTC.

The chain uses TRBV5-4 and TRBJ1-1; 9 bases agree with TRBD1. V lost 4 bases to trimming and J lost 0 bases; unmatched junction nucleotides: 10. The germline gives CDR1 SGHNT, CDR2 YYREEE (reference sequence). The CDR3 contains 17 residues. In nucleotides, the CDR3 is TGTGCCAGCAGCGGATGGACAGGGGAATCGGTGAACACTGAAGCTTTCTTT. Translation gives CASSGWTGESVNTEAFF. Full variable domain (outside the CDR3, taken from reference TRBV5-4 and TRBJ1-1): ETGVTQSPTHLIKTRGQQVTLRCSSQSGHNTVSWYQQALGQGPQFIFQYYREEENGRGNFPPRFSGLQFPNYSSELNVNALELDDSALYLCASSGWTGESVNTEAFFGQGTRLTVV.

The rearrangement uses TRBV6-6 and TRBJ2-3; no clear D. V was cut by 4 bases and J by 2 bases, with 7 bases left in between. The CDR3 extends over 13 amino acids. Per the germline V gene, CDR1 is MNHNY and CDR2 is SVGAGI (reference sequence). The CDR3 sequence is CASSSAATDTQYF. DNA for the CDR3: TGTGCCAGCAGTTCTGCAGCCACAGATACGCAGTATTTT.

The V gene is TRBV10-3, the J gene TRBJ1-1; 10 bases fit TRBD1. This CDR3 spans 17 amino acids. Per germline, CDR1 ENHRY and CDR2 SYGVKD. V trimming: 6 bases; J trimming: 1 base; junction bases outside the gene matches: 11. CDR3 sequence reads: CAIRPIKGQGPNTEAFF. The CDR3 DNA reads TGTGCCATCAGACCTATCAAGGGACAGGGGCCGAACACTGAAGCTTTCTTT.

The chain couples TRBV6-5 to TRBJ1-6, with TRBD1 matching over 9 bases. The V segment lost 0 bases and the J segment 10 bases; nucleotides outside the gene matches: 7. Germline V gene lookup returns CDR1 MNHEY and CDR2 SVGAGI. The CDR3 length is 16 residues. The CDR3: CASSYSGTGSGSPLHF. The DNA of the CDR3 is TGTGCCAGCAGTTACTCCGGGACAGGGTCAGGCTCACCCCTCCACTTT.